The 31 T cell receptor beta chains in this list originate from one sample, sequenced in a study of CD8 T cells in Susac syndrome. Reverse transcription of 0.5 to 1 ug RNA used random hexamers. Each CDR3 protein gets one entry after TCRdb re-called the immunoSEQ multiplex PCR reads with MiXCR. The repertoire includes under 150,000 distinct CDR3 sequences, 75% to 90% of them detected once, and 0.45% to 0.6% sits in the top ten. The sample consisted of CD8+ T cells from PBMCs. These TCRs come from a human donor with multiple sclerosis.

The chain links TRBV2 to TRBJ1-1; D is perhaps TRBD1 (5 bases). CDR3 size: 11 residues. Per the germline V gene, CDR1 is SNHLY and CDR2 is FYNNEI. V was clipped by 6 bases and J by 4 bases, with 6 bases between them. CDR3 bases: TGTGCCAGCAGGAGGGGCACTGAAGCTTTCTTT. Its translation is CASRRGTEAFF.

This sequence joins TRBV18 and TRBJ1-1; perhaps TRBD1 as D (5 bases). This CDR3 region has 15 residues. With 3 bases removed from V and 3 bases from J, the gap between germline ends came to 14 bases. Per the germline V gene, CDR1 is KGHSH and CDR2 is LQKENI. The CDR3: CASSPSQPGDTEAFF. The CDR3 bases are TGTGCCAGCTCACCCAGCCAGCCGGGGGACACTGAAGCTTTCTTT.

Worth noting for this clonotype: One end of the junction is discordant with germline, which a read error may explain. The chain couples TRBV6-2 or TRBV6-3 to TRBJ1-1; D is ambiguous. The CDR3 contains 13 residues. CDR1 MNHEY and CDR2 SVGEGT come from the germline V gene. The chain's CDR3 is CACSYWKNTEAFF. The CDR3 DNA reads TGTGCCTGCAGTTACTGGAAGAACACTGAAGCTTTCTTT.

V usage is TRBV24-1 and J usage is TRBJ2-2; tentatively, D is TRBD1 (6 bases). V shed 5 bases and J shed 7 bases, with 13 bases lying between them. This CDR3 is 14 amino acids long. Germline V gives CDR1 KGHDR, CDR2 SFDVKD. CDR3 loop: CATSVQGYSGELFF. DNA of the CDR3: TGTGCCACCAGTGTGCAGGGGTATAGCGGGGAGCTGTTTTTT.

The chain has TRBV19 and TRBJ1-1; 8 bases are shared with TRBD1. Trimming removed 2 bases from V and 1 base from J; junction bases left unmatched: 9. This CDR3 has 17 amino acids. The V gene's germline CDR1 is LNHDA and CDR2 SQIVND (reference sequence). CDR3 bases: TGTGCCAGTAGTATACCAGGGGGCGGAATTGGGAACACTGAAGCTTTCTTT. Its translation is CASSIPGGGIGNTEAFF.

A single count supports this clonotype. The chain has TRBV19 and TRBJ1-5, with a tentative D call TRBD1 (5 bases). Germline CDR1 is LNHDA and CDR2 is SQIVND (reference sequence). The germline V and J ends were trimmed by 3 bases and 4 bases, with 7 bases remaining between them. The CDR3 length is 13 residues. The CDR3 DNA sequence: TGTGCCAGTAGTATTGGGGCGAATCAGCCCCAGCATTTT. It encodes CASSIGANQPQHF.

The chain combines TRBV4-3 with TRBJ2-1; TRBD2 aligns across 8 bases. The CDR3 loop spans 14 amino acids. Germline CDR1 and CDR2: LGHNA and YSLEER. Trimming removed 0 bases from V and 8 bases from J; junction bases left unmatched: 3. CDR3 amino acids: CASSQELAGYEQFF. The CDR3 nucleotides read TGCGCCAGCAGCCAAGAATTAGCGGGATATGAGCAGTTCTTC.

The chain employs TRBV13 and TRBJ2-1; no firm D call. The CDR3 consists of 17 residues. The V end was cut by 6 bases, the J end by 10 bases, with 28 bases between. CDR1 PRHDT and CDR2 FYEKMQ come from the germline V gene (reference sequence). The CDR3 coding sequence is TGTGCCAGCAGTCGTATAAGGTCTATACTCTCCTCCGGGGAGCAGTTCTTC. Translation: CASSRIRSILSSGEQFF.

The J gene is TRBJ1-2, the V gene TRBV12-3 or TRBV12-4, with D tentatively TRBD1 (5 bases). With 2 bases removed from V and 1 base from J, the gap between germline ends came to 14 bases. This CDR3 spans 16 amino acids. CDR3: CASSLYYPGVNYGYTF. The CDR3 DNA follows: TGTGCCAGCAGTTTATACTACCCGGGGGTTAACTATGGCTACACCTTC.

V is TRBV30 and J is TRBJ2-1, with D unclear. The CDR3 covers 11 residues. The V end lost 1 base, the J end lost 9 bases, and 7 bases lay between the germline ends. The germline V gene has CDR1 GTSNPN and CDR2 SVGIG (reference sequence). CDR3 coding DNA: TGTGCCTGGAGTGAGGGCGGTGAGCAGTTCTTC. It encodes CAWSEGGEQFF.

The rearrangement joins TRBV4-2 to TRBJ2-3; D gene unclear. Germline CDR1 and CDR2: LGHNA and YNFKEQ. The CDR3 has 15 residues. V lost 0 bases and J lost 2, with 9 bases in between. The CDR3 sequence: CASSQEVFITDTQYF. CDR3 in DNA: TGTGCCAGCAGCCAAGAAGTTTTTATCACAGATACGCAGTATTTT.

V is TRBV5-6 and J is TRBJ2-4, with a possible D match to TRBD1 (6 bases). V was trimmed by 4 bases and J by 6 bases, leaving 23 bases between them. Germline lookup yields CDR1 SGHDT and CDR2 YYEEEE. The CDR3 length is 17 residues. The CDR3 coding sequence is TGTGCCAGCAGCCCCCAGGGGCCTTCCACCTTAATAAACATTCAGTACTTC. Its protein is CASSPQGPSTLINIQYF.

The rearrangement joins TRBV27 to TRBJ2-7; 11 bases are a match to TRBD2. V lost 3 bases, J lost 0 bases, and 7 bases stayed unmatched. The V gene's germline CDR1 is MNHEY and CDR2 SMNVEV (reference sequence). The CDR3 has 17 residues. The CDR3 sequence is CASSFLTSGGPSYEQYF. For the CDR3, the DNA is TGTGCCAGCAGTTTCTTAACTAGCGGGGGCCCCTCCTACGAGCAGTACTTC.

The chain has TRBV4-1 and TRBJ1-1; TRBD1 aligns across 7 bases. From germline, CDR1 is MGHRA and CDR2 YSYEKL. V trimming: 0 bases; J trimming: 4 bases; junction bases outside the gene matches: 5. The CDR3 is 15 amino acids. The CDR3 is CASSQDDREGTEAFF. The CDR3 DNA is TGCGCCAGCAGCCAAGATGACAGGGAAGGCACTGAAGCTTTCTTT.

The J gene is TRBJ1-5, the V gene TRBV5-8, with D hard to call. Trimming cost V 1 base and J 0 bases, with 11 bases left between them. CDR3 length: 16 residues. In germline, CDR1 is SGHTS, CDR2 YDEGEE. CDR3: CASSLRGPYSNQPQHF. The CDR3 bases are TGTGCCAGCAGCTTGAGAGGGCCGTATAGCAATCAGCCCCAGCATTTT. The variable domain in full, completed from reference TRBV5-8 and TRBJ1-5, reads EAGVTQSPTHLIKTRGQQATLRCSPISGHTSVYWYQQALGLGLQFLLWYDEGEERNRGNFPPRFSGRQFPNYSSELNVNALELEDSALYLCASSLRGPYSNQPQHFGDGTRLSIL.

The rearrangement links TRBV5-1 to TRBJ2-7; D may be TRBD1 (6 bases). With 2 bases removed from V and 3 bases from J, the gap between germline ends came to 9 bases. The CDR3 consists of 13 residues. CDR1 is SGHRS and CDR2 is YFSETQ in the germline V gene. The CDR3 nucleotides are TGCGCCAGCAGCTTTACAGGGTTCTACGAGCAGTACTTC. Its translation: CASSFTGFYEQYF.

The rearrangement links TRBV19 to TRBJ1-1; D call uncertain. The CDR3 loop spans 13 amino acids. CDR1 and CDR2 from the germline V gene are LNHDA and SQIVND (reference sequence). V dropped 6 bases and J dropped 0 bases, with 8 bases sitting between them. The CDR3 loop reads CASSRWLNTEAFF. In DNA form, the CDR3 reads TGTGCCAGTAGCCGCTGGCTGAACACTGAAGCTTTCTTT.

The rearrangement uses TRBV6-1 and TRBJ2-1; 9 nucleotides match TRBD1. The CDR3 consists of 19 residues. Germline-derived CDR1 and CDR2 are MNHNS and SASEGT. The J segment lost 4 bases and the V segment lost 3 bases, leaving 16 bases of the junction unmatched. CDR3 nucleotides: TGTGCCAGCAGTGACCCCGGGACAGGGATCGGGGTTTGGTACAATGAGCAGTTCTTC. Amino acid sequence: CASSDPGTGIGVWYNEQFF.

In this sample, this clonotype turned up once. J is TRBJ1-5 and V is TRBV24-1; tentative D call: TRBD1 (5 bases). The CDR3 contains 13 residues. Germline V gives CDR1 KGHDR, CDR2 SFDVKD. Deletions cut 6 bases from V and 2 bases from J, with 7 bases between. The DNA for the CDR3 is TGTGCCACCAGTTCCAGGGGCAATCAGCCCCAGCATTTT. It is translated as CATSSRGNQPQHF.

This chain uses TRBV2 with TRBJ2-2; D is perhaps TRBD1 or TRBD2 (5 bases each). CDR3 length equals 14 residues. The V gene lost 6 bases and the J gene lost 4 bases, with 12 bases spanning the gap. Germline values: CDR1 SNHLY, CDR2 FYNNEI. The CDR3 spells CASRGRDVTGELFF. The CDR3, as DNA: TGTGCCAGCAGAGGCAGGGACGTCACCGGGGAGCTGTTTTTT. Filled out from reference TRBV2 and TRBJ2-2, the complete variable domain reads EPEVTQTPSHQVTQMGQEVILRCVPISNHLYFYWYRQILGQKVEFLVSFYNNEISEKSEIFDDQFSVERPDGSNFTLKIRSTKLEDSAMYFCASRGRDVTGELFFGEGSRLTVL.

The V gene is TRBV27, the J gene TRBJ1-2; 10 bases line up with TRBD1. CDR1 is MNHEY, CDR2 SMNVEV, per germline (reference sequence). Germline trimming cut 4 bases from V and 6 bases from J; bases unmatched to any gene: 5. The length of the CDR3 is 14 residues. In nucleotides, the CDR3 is TGTGCCAGCAGTTCCGGGACAGGGGTCCATGGCTACACCTTC. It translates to CASSSGTGVHGYTF.

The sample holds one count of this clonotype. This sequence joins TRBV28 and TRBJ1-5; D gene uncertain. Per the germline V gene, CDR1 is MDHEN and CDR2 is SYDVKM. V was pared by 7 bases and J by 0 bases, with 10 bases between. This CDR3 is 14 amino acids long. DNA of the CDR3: TGTGCCAGCATTATCAAGTATAGCAATCAGCCCCAGCATTTT. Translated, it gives CASIIKYSNQPQHF.

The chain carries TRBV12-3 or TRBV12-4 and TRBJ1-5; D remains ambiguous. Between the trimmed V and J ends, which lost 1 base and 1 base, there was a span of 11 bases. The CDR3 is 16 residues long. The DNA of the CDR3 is TGTGCCAGCAGTTTAGAGGCCCGTGAGAGCAATCAGCCCCAGCATTTT. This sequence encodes CASSLEARESNQPQHF.

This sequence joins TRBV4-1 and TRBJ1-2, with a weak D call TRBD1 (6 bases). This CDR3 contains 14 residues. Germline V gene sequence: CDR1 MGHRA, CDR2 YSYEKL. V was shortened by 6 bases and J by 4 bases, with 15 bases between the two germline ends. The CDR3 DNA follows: TGCGCCAGCAGTCGACCCGACAGGATCTATGGCTACACCTTC. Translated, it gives CASSRPDRIYGYTF.

As DNA, the CDR3 is TGTGCCAGCAGCGCCCCCGGGAGGCCCTCCTACGAGCAGTACTTC. Its protein product is CASSAPGRPSYEQYF. The genes are TRBV5-6 and TRBJ2-7, with 7 bases that match TRBD2. The CDR3 runs to 15 residues. J gave up 0 bases and V 4 bases, and 7 bases lay outside the gene matches. Germline CDR1 is SGHDT and CDR2 is YYEEEE.

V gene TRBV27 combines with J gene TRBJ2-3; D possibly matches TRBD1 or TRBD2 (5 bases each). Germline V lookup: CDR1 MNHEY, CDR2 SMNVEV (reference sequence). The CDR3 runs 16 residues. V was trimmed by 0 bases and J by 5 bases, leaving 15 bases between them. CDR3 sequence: CASSLSQGLGVDTQYF. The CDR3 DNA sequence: TGTGCCAGCAGTTTATCGCAGGGCTTGGGGGTAGATACGCAGTATTTT.

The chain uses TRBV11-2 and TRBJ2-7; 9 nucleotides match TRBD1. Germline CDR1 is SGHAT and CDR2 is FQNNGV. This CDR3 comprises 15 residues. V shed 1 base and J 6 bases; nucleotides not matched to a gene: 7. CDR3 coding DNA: TGTGCCAGCAGCTTAGTCTGGGACAGGGCTTCCGAGCAGTACTTC. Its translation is CASSLVWDRASEQYF.

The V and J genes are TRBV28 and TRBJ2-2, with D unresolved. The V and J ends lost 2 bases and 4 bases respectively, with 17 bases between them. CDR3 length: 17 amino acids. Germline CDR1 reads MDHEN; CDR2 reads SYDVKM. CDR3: CASSLGFGGISTGELFF. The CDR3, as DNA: TGTGCCAGCAGTTTAGGGTTTGGTGGGATAAGCACCGGGGAGCTGTTTTTT.

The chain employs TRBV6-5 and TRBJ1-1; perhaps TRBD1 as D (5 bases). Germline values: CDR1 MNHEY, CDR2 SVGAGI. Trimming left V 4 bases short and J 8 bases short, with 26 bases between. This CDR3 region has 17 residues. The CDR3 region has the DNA TGTGCCAGCAGTTCCGTCGACAGTATCCCTCTTGAATTGGAAGCTTTCTTT. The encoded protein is CASSSVDSIPLELEAFF.

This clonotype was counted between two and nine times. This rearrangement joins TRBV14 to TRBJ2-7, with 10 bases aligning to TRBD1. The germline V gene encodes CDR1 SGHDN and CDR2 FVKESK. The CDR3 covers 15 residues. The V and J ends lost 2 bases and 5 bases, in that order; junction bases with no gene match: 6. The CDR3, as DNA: TGTGCCAGCAGCCAATTGGGACAGGGGAAACACGAGCAGTACTTC. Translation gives CASSQLGQGKHEQYF.

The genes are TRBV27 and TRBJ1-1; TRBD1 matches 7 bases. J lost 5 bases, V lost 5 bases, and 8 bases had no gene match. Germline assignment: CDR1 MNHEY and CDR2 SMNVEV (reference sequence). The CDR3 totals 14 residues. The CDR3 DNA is TGTGCCAGCAGTCAGTTGACAGGGTTTACTGAAGCTTTCTTT. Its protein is CASSQLTGFTEAFF.